These 30 T cell receptor beta chains were all obtained from the same sample, sequenced in a study of Ad26.COV2.S vaccination and SARS-CoV-2 variants. Measured with immunoSEQ multiplex PCR; TCRdb has only the in-frame clones, and not every one. The profile shows about 330,000 clones, about 90% of them singletons. The treatment was: about 20 received Ad26.COV2.S at low or high dose, single or two shots; 5 received placebo; per-sample allocation not given. Samples were taken on day 63 after the first vaccine or placebo injection. Sequenced material: peripheral blood, taken in a trial of Ad26.COV2.S vaccine versus placebo. These TCRs come from a person between 18 and 65 years old who received the Ad26.COV2.S COVID-19 vaccine or a placebo.

This clone was recorded a few times. This rearrangement joins TRBV3-1 (or the pseudogene TRBV3-2) to TRBJ1-1, with unresolved D. CDR1 LGHDT and CDR2 YNNKEL come from the germline V gene (reference sequence). V dropped 3 bases and J dropped 5 bases, with 19 bases sitting between them. This CDR3 is built from 16 residues. The CDR3 nucleotides read TGTGCCAGCAGCCACAACCCTGGACGGTCCACAACTGAAGCTTTCTTT. This translates into CASSHNPGRSTTEAFF.

V gene TRBV14 combines with J gene TRBJ2-6, with D uncertain. Trimming took off 1 base at V and 3 bases at J, with 7 bases between the two ends. Per the germline V gene, CDR1 is SGHDN and CDR2 is FVKESK. The CDR3 runs to 15 residues. The CDR3 nucleotides are TGTGCCAGCAGCCAAGGAGGCTATGGGGCCAACGTCCTGACTTTC. Translation: CASSQGGYGANVLTF.

The CDR3 spells CASSPPEGPYGYTF. DNA of the CDR3: TGCGCCAGCAGCCCCCCGGAGGGGCCTTATGGCTACACCTTC. V and J are TRBV4-3 and TRBJ1-2, with D perhaps matching TRBD1 (5 bases). Germline V gene lookup returns CDR1 LGHNA and CDR2 YSLEER. With 4 bases removed from V and 5 bases from J, the gap between germline ends came to 14 bases. CDR3 length equals 14 residues.

The V and J genes are TRBV2 and TRBJ1-6; D is perhaps TRBD1 (5 bases). Germline V lookup: CDR1 SNHLY, CDR2 FYNNEI. CDR3 length: 14 amino acids. Trimming pared 8 bases from V and 10 bases from J, leaving 18 bases between. The CDR3: CASCSPGQGSPLHF. The CDR3 DNA is TGTGCCAGCTGTTCGCCCGGGCAGGGATCACCCCTCCACTTT.

The gene calls are TRBV3-1 (or the pseudogene TRBV3-2) and TRBJ1-1; D is perhaps TRBD1 (5 bases). There are 12 residues in the CDR3. Trimming took 3 bases from V and 7 from J, leaving 9 bases between them. Germline V lookup: CDR1 LGHDT, CDR2 YNNKEL (reference sequence). CDR3 nucleotides: TGTGCCAGCAGCCAGGGGGGAGGTGAAGCTTTCTTT. As protein: CASSQGGGEAFF.

V and J are TRBV28 and TRBJ2-1; 13 positions match TRBD2. The V and J ends lost 3 bases and 5 bases, in that order; junction bases with no gene match: 10. Germline CDR1 MDHEN, CDR2 SYDVKM. This CDR3 is 18 amino acids long. Written as DNA, the CDR3 is TGTGCCAGCAGTTTTGCTGTAGAGGGACTAGCGGGACACAATGAGCAGTTCTTC. This sequence encodes CASSFAVEGLAGHNEQFF.

The chain links TRBV29-1 to TRBJ1-1; a possible D gene is TRBD1 (6 bases). CDR1 and CDR2 from the germline V gene are SQVTM and ANQGSEA. Trimming shortened V by 6 bases and J by 0 bases, and 14 bases separated the two germline ends. The CDR3 is made up of 14 amino acids. The chain's CDR3 is CSVRTATMNTEAFF. The CDR3, as DNA: TGCAGCGTGCGGACAGCTACTATGAACACTGAAGCTTTCTTT.

V usage is TRBV7-2 and J usage is TRBJ1-1; D is uncertain. V lost 3 bases and J lost 8, with 10 bases in between. Germline loops: CDR1 SGHTA, CDR2 FQGNSA. This CDR3 has 12 residues. The CDR3 DNA follows: TGTGCCAGCAGCTTCGAACTGTTAGAAGCTTTCTTT. Translation: CASSFELLEAFF.

This clone appeared once. This chain connects TRBV7-9 to TRBJ2-1, with TRBD2 matching 7 bases. V was pared by 3 bases and J by 3 bases, with 2 bases of the junction left unmatched. The germline V gene encodes CDR1 SEHNR and CDR2 FQNEAQ (reference sequence). The CDR3 contains 14 residues. The CDR3 DNA reads TGTGCCAGCAGCTTCCGGGGGGTCTACAATGAGCAGTTCTTC. It encodes CASSFRGVYNEQFF.

V usage is TRBV10-1 and J usage is TRBJ1-5; the D is unclear. CDR1 and CDR2 from the germline V gene are WNHNN and SYGVQD (reference sequence). This CDR3 has 15 amino acids. V was shortened by 2 bases and J by 7 bases, with 15 bases between the two germline ends. CDR3 sequence (DNA): TGCGCCAGCAGTGAGATAGGGAAGGTCTCCCAGCCCCAGCATTTT. It is translated as CASSEIGKVSQPQHF.

The rearrangement uses TRBV11-3 and TRBJ2-7; the D gene is possibly TRBD2 (8 bases). Trimming removed 5 bases from V and 4 bases from J, with 21 bases in between. The CDR3 runs to 16 residues. The germline CDR1 and CDR2 sequences are SGHNT and YENEEA. The CDR3 reads CASSGPGRGHQYEQYV. CDR3 DNA: TGTGCCAGCAGCGGGCCCGGGAGGGGGCACCAGTACGAGCAGTACGTC.

V usage is TRBV27 and J usage is TRBJ1-1; perhaps TRBD1 as D (6 bases). The length of the CDR3 is 11 residues. The germline V gene encodes CDR1 MNHEY and CDR2 SMNVEV (reference sequence). Trimming removed 8 bases at V and 5 bases at J, with 9 bases between. The DNA of the CDR3 is TGTGCCAGCTCACAGGGAACTGAAGCTTTCTTT. Translation: CASSQGTEAFF.

This clone was recorded a few times. This chain joins TRBV19 and TRBJ2-1, with D perhaps assigned TRBD1 or TRBD2 (6 bases each). Germline CDR1 and CDR2: LNHDA and SQIVND (reference sequence). CDR3 length equals 16 residues. The V end lost 4 bases, the J end lost 0 bases, and 13 bases lay between the germline ends. CDR3 protein: CASSRGLAHSYNEQFF. In DNA form, the CDR3 reads TGTGCCAGTAGTAGGGGGCTAGCGCACTCCTACAATGAGCAGTTCTTC.

The rearrangement uses TRBV4-2 and TRBJ2-5; possible D gene TRBD2, 6 bases. CDR1 is LGHNA and CDR2 is YNFKEQ in the germline V gene. V was trimmed by 1 base and J by 5 bases, leaving 14 bases between them. CDR3 size: 15 residues. CDR3 nucleotides: TGTGCCAGCAGCCAAGGTGAGGGAGGAGGGGAGACCCAGTACTTC. Translation gives CASSQGEGGGETQYF.

V gene TRBV21-1 combines with J gene TRBJ1-3; the D segment call TRBD1 is taken from the table without a DNA check. TRBV21-1 is marked as a pseudogene. The CDR3 runs 19 residues. CDR3 coding DNA: TGTGCCAGCAGCCAAGGGAAGGTGCCACAGGGGGCACATGGAAACACCATATATTTT. Residues: CASSQGKVPQGAHGNTIYF.

V is TRBV7-2 and J is TRBJ2-2; 14 positions match TRBD2. The length of the CDR3 is 18 residues. Trimming at V came to 5 bases and at J to 4 bases, leaving 9 bases not matched to a gene. CDR1 and CDR2 from the germline V gene are SGHTA and FQGNSA. The CDR3 nucleotides read TGTGCCAGCAGCCTCCGACTAGCGGGGGGGCCAAGCACCGGGGAGCTGTTTTTT. Translation gives CASSLRLAGGPSTGELFF.

CDR3 DNA: TGCGCCAGCAGCCCGGAGACAGGGGGTTCCTACAATGAGCAGTTCTTC. As protein: CASSPETGGSYNEQFF. The rearrangement links TRBV4-3 to TRBJ2-1, with TRBD1 matching over 9 bases. Per the germline V gene, CDR1 is LGHNA and CDR2 is YSLEER. The CDR3 covers 16 residues. V trimming: 4 bases; J trimming: 1 base; junction bases outside the gene matches: 5.

The chain joins TRBV18 to TRBJ1-5; D might be TRBD1 (5 bases). The V gene's germline CDR1 is KGHSH and CDR2 LQKENI. Between the trimmed V and J ends, which lost 2 bases and 6 bases, there was a span of 14 bases. CDR3 size: 15 residues. In nucleotides, the CDR3 is TGTGCCAGCTCACCAGACGTACTTCAGGGTCAGCCCCAGCATTTT. This gives the protein CASSPDVLQGQPQHF.

V usage is TRBV6-5 and J usage is TRBJ1-2, with D possibly being TRBD1 (5 bases). CDR3 length equals 13 residues. Germline V lookup: CDR1 MNHEY, CDR2 SVGAGI. V lost 5 bases to trimming and J lost 0 bases, with 7 bases between them. The CDR3 DNA is TGTGCCAGCAGTCGGGGGACTAACTATGGCTACACCTTC. Translating gives CASSRGTNYGYTF.

This chain connects TRBV6-5 to TRBJ1-2; D call uncertain. V lost 2 bases to trimming and J lost 6 bases, with 19 bases between them. Looked up from germline, CDR1 is MNHEY and CDR2 is SVGAGI. CDR3 length equals 16 residues. This chain's CDR3 is CASSYGPKWPLNGYTF. The CDR3 bases are TGTGCCAGCAGTTACGGACCGAAGTGGCCTCTCAATGGCTACACCTTC.

This chain connects TRBV7-8 to TRBJ1-2; D uncertain. Trimming took 3 bases from V and 3 from J, leaving 17 bases between them. Germline values: CDR1 SGHVS, CDR2 FQNEAQ. There are 16 residues in the CDR3. This CDR3 reads CASSFTVAGLDYGYTF. CDR3 bases: TGTGCCAGCAGCTTCACTGTGGCAGGTTTGGACTATGGCTACACCTTC.

This clone was picked up one time. The chain carries TRBV19 and TRBJ2-2, with 8 bases that match TRBD1. CDR3 length: 18 residues. Losses at the gene ends were 3 bases for V and 7 bases for J; bases not matched to a gene: 16. The germline gives CDR1 LNHDA, CDR2 SQIVND (reference sequence). In nucleotides, the CDR3 is TGTGCCAGTAGTATTTCCGGGACAGGAATTAATCGAGGCGGGGAGCTGTTTTTT. Its protein is CASSISGTGINRGGELFF.

The chain is built from TRBV9 and TRBJ2-2; no clear D gene. With 3 bases removed from V and 6 bases from J, the gap between germline ends came to 3 bases. The CDR3 is 11 amino acids. Germline V gene lookup returns CDR1 SGDLS and CDR2 YYNGEE. The CDR3 DNA sequence: TGTGCCAGCAGCGATCCCGGGGAGCTGTTTTTT. It specifies CASSDPGELFF. The full variable domain, rest sourced from reference TRBV9 and TRBJ2-2, is DSGVTQTPKHLITATGQRVTLRCSPRSGDLSVYWYQQSLDQGLQFLIQYYNGEERAKGNILERFSAQQFPDLHSELNLSSLELGDSALYFCASSDPGELFFGEGSRLTVL.

The V call is TRBV6-5, the J call TRBJ2-3, with a weak D call TRBD2 (5 bases). Per germline, CDR1 MNHEY and CDR2 SVGAGI. CDR3 size: 12 residues. Trimming stripped 9 bases from V and 1 base from J, with 8 bases between. CDR3 sequence: CASTEGTDTQYF. DNA for the CDR3: TGTGCCAGTACGGAGGGCACAGATACGCAGTATTTT.

CDR3 region: CASSSLDRDTEAFF. The CDR3 DNA sequence: TGTGCCAGCAGCTCCCTAGACAGGGACACTGAAGCTTTCTTT. The chain recombines TRBV5-6 with TRBJ1-1, with 7 positions matching TRBD1. Trimming at V came to 3 bases and at J to 3 bases, leaving 5 bases not matched to a gene. This CDR3 contains 14 residues. CDR1 SGHDT and CDR2 YYEEEE come from the germline V gene.

In this sample, this clone turned up a few times. The chain joins TRBV19 to TRBJ1-3; unclear D gene. Trimming took 2 bases from V and 7 from J, leaving 12 bases between them. The CDR3 extends over 14 amino acids. CDR1 is LNHDA, CDR2 SQIVND, per germline (reference sequence). The CDR3 spells CASSIQTLANTIYF. The CDR3, as DNA: TGTGCCAGTAGTATACAGACATTGGCGAACACCATATATTTT.

A few counts support this clone. The V and J genes are TRBV5-6 and TRBJ1-2, with D tentatively TRBD1 (5 bases). V lost 6 bases, J lost 3 bases, and 18 bases lay in between. There are 15 residues in the CDR3. Germline loops: CDR1 SGHDT, CDR2 YYEEEE. In nucleotides, the CDR3 is TGTGCCAGCATGCGTGTCCAGGGAGTTGACTATGGCTACACCTTC. Translated: CASMRVQGVDYGYTF.

V usage is TRBV27 and J usage is TRBJ2-7; 8 nucleotides match TRBD1. The CDR3 consists of 14 residues. Germline assignment: CDR1 MNHEY and CDR2 SMNVEV (reference sequence). V dropped 2 bases and J dropped 5; count of bases not matched to a gene: 5. CDR3 in amino acids: CASSLGQGADEQYV. CDR3 nucleotide sequence: TGTGCCAGCAGTTTAGGTCAGGGGGCAGACGAGCAGTACGTC.

In its sample, this clone was seen once. CDR3: CASSECRKRPACTEAFF. In DNA, the CDR3 is TGTGCCAGCAGTGAATGTAGGAAACGCCCGGCGTGCACTGAAGCTTTCTTT. The J gene is TRBJ1-1, the V gene TRBV25-1; D gene uncertain. The CDR3 contains 17 residues. V lost 1 base and J 4 bases, leaving 19 bases between the germline ends. Germline lookup yields CDR1 MGHDK and CDR2 SYGVNS.

The V gene is TRBV28, the J gene TRBJ1-1; maybe TRBD1 (6 bases). V was trimmed by 10 bases and J by 5 bases, leaving 14 bases between them. The CDR3 is 12 residues long. Germline lookup yields CDR1 MDHEN and CDR2 SYDVKM. Here the CDR3 reads CATAEGGTEAFF. The CDR3 DNA reads TGTGCCACCGCCGAGGGGGGGACTGAAGCTTTCTTT.